This entry lists 25 T cell receptor beta chains sequenced from one sample in a study of blood T cells in healthy people across ages. The use of a sample-barcoded 5' primer and a J-beta primer mix characterized a second PCR of 7 to 11 cycles. Via MiXCR, TCRdb re-called the 5' RACE reads, giving one row per CDR3 protein. The sample consists of 700,000 or so distinct CDR3 sequences, approximately 21% of them appearing once. Sequencing was performed on blood. The receptors shown here come from a man aged 70 or older in good health.

This clonotype was observed a handful of times. The V call is TRBV7-8, the J call TRBJ1-5; D is uncertain. The CDR3 runs to 14 residues. Germline lookup yields CDR1 SGHVS and CDR2 FQNEAQ. V was trimmed by 2 bases and J by 8 bases, leaving 13 bases between them. The CDR3 DNA reads as TGTGCCAGCAGCTTAACGGTCGGGAGGAAGCCCCAGCATTTT. Its protein product is CASSLTVGRKPQHF.

This clonotype was detected only a few times. The rearrangement links TRBV5-1 to TRBJ2-3; D tentatively fits TRBD1 or TRBD2 (5 bases each). Trimming left V 9 bases short and J 1 base short, with 21 bases between. There are 16 residues in the CDR3. Germline V gene sequence: CDR1 SGHRS, CDR2 YFSETQ. The CDR3 reads CAIIEGTQNGTDTQYF. In DNA, the CDR3 is TGCGCCATCATCGAGGGGACGCAAAATGGCACAGATACGCAGTATTTT.

At least ten counts were recorded for this clonotype. This chain connects TRBV5-1 to TRBJ2-5; perhaps D is TRBD1 or TRBD2 (5 bases each). The V end was cut by 0 bases, the J end by 3 bases, with 6 bases between. The CDR3 is made up of 13 amino acids. Per the germline V gene, CDR1 is SGHRS and CDR2 is YFSETQ. The CDR3 region is CASSLGGEETQYF. The DNA of the CDR3 is TGCGCCAGCAGCTTGGGAGGGGAAGAGACCCAGTACTTC.

This clonotype was observed many times. The V and J genes are TRBV12-3 or TRBV12-4 and TRBJ2-1; D is possibly TRBD1 (5 bases). The CDR3 spans 16 residues. V shed 5 bases and J shed 6 bases, with 20 bases lying between them. Here the CDR3 reads CASSPRGAGTRNEQFF. CDR3 sequence (DNA): TGTGCCAGCAGTCCCCGTGGGGCAGGTACTCGCAATGAGCAGTTCTTC.

The genes are TRBV20-1 and TRBJ1-1; no clear D. This CDR3 contains 14 residues. V lost 5 bases and J lost 0, with 13 bases in between. Germline V lookup: CDR1 DFQATT, CDR2 SNEGSKA (reference sequence). The CDR3 DNA follows: TGCAGTGCTCTATTTGGACGGATGAACACTGAAGCTTTCTTT. Residues: CSALFGRMNTEAFF.

The chain uses TRBV5-1 and TRBJ1-5; D uncertain. Between the trimmed V and J ends, which lost 5 bases and 0 bases, there was a span of 12 bases. In germline, CDR1 is SGHRS, CDR2 YFSETQ. CDR3 size: 15 residues. The CDR3 reads CASRESRDSNQPQHF. The DNA for the CDR3 is TGCGCCAGCAGGGAGTCTCGAGATAGCAATCAGCCCCAGCATTTT. The complete variable domain, with remaining parts taken from reference TRBV5-1 and TRBJ1-5, reads KAGVTQTPRYLIKTRGQQVTLSCSPISGHRSVSWYQQTPGQGLQFLFEYFSETQRNKGNFPGRFSGRQFSNSRSEMNVSTLELGDSALYLCASRESRDSNQPQHFGDGTRLSIL.

CDR3 DNA: TGTGCCAGCAGTGGTGAGAATAGCAATCAGCCCCAGCATTTT. It codes for CASSGENSNQPQHF. The chain employs TRBV2 and TRBJ1-5; D gene ambiguous. Germline V gives CDR1 SNHLY, CDR2 FYNNEI. Trimming shortened V by 4 bases and J by 0 bases, and 7 bases separated the two germline ends. The CDR3 is made up of 14 amino acids.

J is TRBJ2-3 and V is TRBV14; D not resolved. V dropped 1 base and J dropped 2 bases, with 13 bases sitting between them. Germline lookup yields CDR1 SGHDN and CDR2 FVKESK. The CDR3 runs 16 residues. Written as DNA, the CDR3 is TGTGCCAGCAGCCAAGGTAGTCCATCATCCACAGATACGCAGTATTTT. Translating gives CASSQGSPSSTDTQYF.

This clonotype has a handful of counts. The gene calls are TRBV9 and TRBJ1-1; tentatively, D is TRBD1 (5 bases). The CDR3 is 16 amino acids. Germline V CDR1 and CDR2: SGDLS, YYNGEE. Trimming left V 3 bases short and J 4 bases short, with 19 bases between. CDR3 loop: CASSAHLRVASTEAFF. CDR3 bases: TGTGCCAGCAGCGCGCATCTCAGGGTGGCGTCCACTGAAGCTTTCTTT.

CDR3 residues: CSVLNRQGAKDTQYF. CDR3 DNA: TGCAGCGTCCTAAACCGACAGGGGGCAAAAGATACGCAGTATTTT. The chain is built from TRBV29-1 and TRBJ2-3; 10 bases match TRBD1. Trimming cost V 6 bases and J 5 bases; bases outside gene matches: 11. CDR3 length: 15 residues. Germline CDR1 and CDR2: SQVTM and ANQGSEA.

The rearrangement uses TRBV18 and TRBJ2-3; 7 bases match TRBD1. The CDR3 totals 14 residues. Trimming cost V 4 bases and J 6 bases; bases outside gene matches: 7. Germline V gene data show CDR1 as KGHSH and CDR2 as LQKENI. The CDR3 DNA reads as TGTGCCAGCTCACAAGACAGGGATTCGGATACGCAGTATTTT. Translated: CASSQDRDSDTQYF.

This clonotype was recorded a few times. This likely comes from a read error, as the CDR3 has no conserved phenylalanine or tryptophan at its end. The J gene is TRBJ1-2, the V gene TRBV7-2, with no clear D. Germline assignment: CDR1 SGHTA and CDR2 FQGNSA. This CDR3 is built from 14 residues. V was shortened by 5 bases and J by 7 bases, with 17 bases between the two germline ends. CDR3 region: CASSPTVWPSGYTI. DNA of the CDR3: TGTGCCAGCAGCCCTACGGTCTGGCCGAGTGGCTACACCATC.

In this sample, this clonotype turned up a few times. The rearrangement joins TRBV29-1 to TRBJ1-2; TRBD1 matches 7 bases. The V segment lost 8 bases and the J segment 2 bases; nucleotides outside the gene matches: 5. Looked up from germline, CDR1 is SQVTM and CDR2 is ANQGSEA. The CDR3 contains 12 residues. DNA for the CDR3: TGCAGCTCAGGGGGAGCGAACTATGGCTACACCTTC. It yields the protein CSSGGANYGYTF.

The sample holds a few counts of this clonotype. This chain uses TRBV6-6 with TRBJ2-1; 7 bases are shared with TRBD2. The CDR3 totals 14 residues. V dropped 6 bases and J dropped 5; count of bases not matched to a gene: 7. CDR1 MNHNY and CDR2 SVGAGI come from the germline V gene (reference sequence). The CDR3 sequence is CASSFEGLNNEQFF. The CDR3 nucleotides are TGTGCCAGCAGCTTTGAGGGACTAAACAATGAGCAGTTCTTC.

This clonotype appeared many times. The genes are TRBV9 and TRBJ2-5; TRBD2 might be the D (5 bases). The length of the CDR3 is 13 residues. The V gene lost 6 bases and the J gene lost 0 bases, with 9 bases spanning the gap. Germline V gene lookup returns CDR1 SGDLS and CDR2 YYNGEE. CDR3 loop: CASNRGYQETQYF. DNA of the CDR3: TGTGCCAGCAACCGGGGTTACCAAGAGACCCAGTACTTC.

This clonotype was recorded a few times. The V call is TRBV19, the J call TRBJ2-5; a possible D gene is TRBD1 (5 bases). The CDR3 spans 12 residues. V lost 5 bases and J 6 bases, leaving 10 bases between the germline ends. The germline V gene encodes CDR1 LNHDA and CDR2 SQIVND (reference sequence). The CDR3 is CASSLDRQTQYF. The CDR3 DNA follows: TGTGCCAGTAGTCTCGACAGACAGACCCAGTACTTC. Using reference TRBV19 and TRBJ2-5 for the parts outside the CDR3, the full variable domain is DGGITQSPKYLFRKEGQNVTLSCEQNLNHDAMYWYRQDPGQGLRLIYYSQIVNDFQKGDIAEGYSVSREKKESFPLTVTSAQKNPTAFYLCASSLDRQTQYFGPGTRLLVL.

This clonotype was recorded a few times. This chain connects TRBV12-3 or TRBV12-4 to TRBJ1-3, with D tentatively TRBD1 (5 bases). The ends were cut back, 7 bases at V and 0 bases at J, with 10 bases in the middle. The CDR3 covers 14 residues. The CDR3 protein is CASTTGHSGNTIYF. For the CDR3, the DNA is TGTGCCAGCACCACAGGTCACTCTGGAAACACCATATATTTT.

This rearrangement joins TRBV18 to TRBJ2-7, with 8 bases fitting TRBD1. The length of the CDR3 is 16 residues. From germline, CDR1 is KGHSH and CDR2 LQKENI. V gave up 0 bases and J gave up 0 bases; unmatched junction bases: 4. The CDR3: CASSPPRTGSSYEQYF. For the CDR3, the DNA is TGTGCCAGCTCACCACCACGGACAGGGAGCTCCTACGAGCAGTACTTC.

Only one count was recorded for this clonotype. This CDR3 is CACTRRTEAFF. The CDR3 DNA follows: TGTGCCTGCACCCGACGCACTGAAGCTTTCTTT. The chain is built from TRBV30 and TRBJ1-1; D remains ambiguous. Germline V gene sequence: CDR1 GTSNPN, CDR2 SVGIG (reference sequence). Trimming took 6 bases from V and 4 from J, leaving 9 bases between them. The CDR3 sequence is 11 residues long.

The chain employs TRBV24-1 and TRBJ2-3; either TRBD1 or TRBD2 may supply D (5 bases each). V lost 5 bases to trimming and J lost 6 bases, with 17 bases between them. The CDR3 has 15 residues. The germline gives CDR1 KGHDR, CDR2 SFDVKD. DNA of the CDR3: TGTGCCACCAGTGCATGGGACGCCCTCGGGGATACGCAGTATTTT. This encodes CATSAWDALGDTQYF.

The gene calls are TRBV20-1 and TRBJ2-1; weak D call: TRBD2 (6 bases). The length of the CDR3 is 15 residues. Germline V gene sequence: CDR1 DFQATT, CDR2 SNEGSKA (reference sequence). V was pared by 1 base and J by 4 bases, with 14 bases between. CDR3 sequence reads: CSARATSSRYNEQFF. CDR3 nucleotide sequence: TGCAGTGCTAGAGCTACTAGCAGCCGTTACAATGAGCAGTTCTTC.

The chain couples TRBV11-1 to TRBJ2-1; D ambiguous. CDR1 and CDR2 from the germline V gene are SGHAT and FQDESV (reference sequence). The CDR3 runs 12 residues. Trimming took 2 bases from V and 14 from J, leaving 13 bases between them. This CDR3 is CASSLSNIKKFF. The CDR3 DNA reads as TGTGCCAGCAGCTTATCCAACATTAAGAAGTTCTTC.

This clonotype was counted only a few times. The CDR3 is CSARGLAGVASSTDTQYF. The CDR3 DNA sequence: TGCAGTGCTAGAGGACTAGCGGGAGTAGCTTCGAGCACAGATACGCAGTATTTT. This sequence joins TRBV20-1 and TRBJ2-3, with 12 positions matching TRBD2. The CDR3 is 18 amino acids. Germline V lookup: CDR1 DFQATT, CDR2 SNEGSKA (reference sequence). Trimming cost V 1 base and J 0 bases; bases outside gene matches: 8.

Concerning this clonotype: The missing conserved phenylalanine or tryptophan at the end of this CDR3 makes a read error likely. V is TRBV12-3 or TRBV12-4 and J is TRBJ1-1, with 9 bases fitting TRBD1. V shed 6 bases, J shed 10 bases, and the junction held 15 bases outside the gene matches. The CDR3 runs 15 residues. The CDR3 sequence: CASSFYDSPGQGAFS. In DNA, the CDR3 is TGTGCCAGCAGCTTTTATGACTCACCGGGACAGGGAGCTTTCTCT.

The chain recombines TRBV2 with TRBJ2-5; TRBD1 matches 7 bases. The end of the DNA aligns better with TRBJ2-7, so the J call may be wrong. Per the germline V gene, CDR1 is SNHLY and CDR2 is FYNNEI. The CDR3 runs to 16 residues. The DNA of the CDR3 is TGTGCCAGCAGTGAAGTGTTGGCAGGGGGCTCCTACGAGCAGTACTTC. It yields the protein CASSEVLAGGSYEQYF.